This TCR beta chain was sequenced in a study of blood T cell repertoires in COVID-19. The assay was immunoSEQ multiplex PCR, and TCRdb's table has in-frame clones only and misses some. This table holds approximately 150,000 clones, around 84% found once. CDR1 is SEHNR and CDR2 is FQNEAQ in the germline V gene (reference sequence). This CDR3 spans 13 amino acids. V was cut by 6 bases and J by 4 bases, with 11 bases left in between. The rearrangement joins TRBV7-9 to TRBJ2-3; tentative D call: TRBD1 (6 bases). The receptor was isolated from a human donor in a cohort sampled during active COVID-19. The sequencing sample was made of peripheral blood. The CDR3 region has the DNA TGTGCCAGCAGTCGGACAGCGGCAGATACGCAGTATTTT. Translating gives CASSRTAADTQYF.